This TCR beta chain was profiled in a study of blood T cells in healthy people across ages. On the study more broadly: About one barcoded beta molecule per two T cells was the capture yield of template switching. Study conclusions and caveats: Considered underestimates were the diversity estimates obtained from one million T cells. Long-lived donors carried more naive CD4+ cells and greater diversity than aged donors.

This CDR3 region has 15 residues. V was pared by 4 bases and J by 4 bases, with 15 bases between. It was with a sample-barcoded 5' primer and a J-beta primer mix that a second PCR of roughly 6 to 11 cycles was run. TCRdb reprocessed the 5' RACE reads with MiXCR, giving one entry per CDR3 protein. Here the sample spans hundreds of thousands of distinct CDR3 sequences, 40% to 50% being singletons. Peripheral blood was drawn, approximately 9.7 milliliters per donor. This clonotype was found a few times. Its target is not known. Sequenced material: blood. The TCR sequence derives from a man in his sixties in good health. V is TRBV5-3 and J is TRBJ2-1, with D maybe TRBD1 (6 bases). TRBV5-3 is designated an ORF whose function remains uncertain. This CDR3 reads CARSPGTTTYNEQFF. CDR3 DNA sequence: TGTGCCAGAAGCCCGGGGACAACGACTTACAATGAGCAGTTCTTC.